The clone carrying this T cell receptor (beta chain) was detected ten times or more. This sample was included in a study of blood T cells in healthy people across ages. Looked up from germline, CDR1 is MNHEY and CDR2 is SVGAGI. With 8 bases removed from V and 2 bases from J, the gap between germline ends came to 15 bases. This CDR3 has 14 amino acids. With a J-beta primer mix and a sample-barcoded 5' primer, a second PCR ran roughly 7 to 11 cycles. A template-switch adaptor with 12 random nucleotides tagged each cDNA molecule. TCRdb ran MiXCR on the 5' RACE reads and lists one entry per CDR3 protein. The data contain roughly 680,000 distinct CDR3 sequences, around 50% of them singletons.

This receptor was obtained from a woman of 80 years or more in good health. Source material: blood. This chain connects TRBV6-5 to TRBJ1-1; possibly TRBD1 for D (5 bases). CDR3 sequence (DNA): TGTGCCAGCCGATCGGGCAGGGCCAACACTGAAGCTTTCTTT. It yields the protein CASRSGRANTEAFF.